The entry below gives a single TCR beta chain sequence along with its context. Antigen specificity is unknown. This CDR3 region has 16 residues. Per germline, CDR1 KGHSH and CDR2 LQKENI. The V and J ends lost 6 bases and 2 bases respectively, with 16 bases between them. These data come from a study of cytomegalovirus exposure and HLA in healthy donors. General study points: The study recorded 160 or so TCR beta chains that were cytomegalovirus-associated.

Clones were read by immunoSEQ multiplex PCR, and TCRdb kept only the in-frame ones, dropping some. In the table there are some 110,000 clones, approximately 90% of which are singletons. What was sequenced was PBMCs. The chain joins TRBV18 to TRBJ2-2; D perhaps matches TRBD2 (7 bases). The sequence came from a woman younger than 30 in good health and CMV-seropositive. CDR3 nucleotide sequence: TGTGCCAGCTCTCTGTCGGGGGGCCTCAACACCGGGGAGCTGTTTTTT. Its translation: CASSLSGGLNTGELFF.